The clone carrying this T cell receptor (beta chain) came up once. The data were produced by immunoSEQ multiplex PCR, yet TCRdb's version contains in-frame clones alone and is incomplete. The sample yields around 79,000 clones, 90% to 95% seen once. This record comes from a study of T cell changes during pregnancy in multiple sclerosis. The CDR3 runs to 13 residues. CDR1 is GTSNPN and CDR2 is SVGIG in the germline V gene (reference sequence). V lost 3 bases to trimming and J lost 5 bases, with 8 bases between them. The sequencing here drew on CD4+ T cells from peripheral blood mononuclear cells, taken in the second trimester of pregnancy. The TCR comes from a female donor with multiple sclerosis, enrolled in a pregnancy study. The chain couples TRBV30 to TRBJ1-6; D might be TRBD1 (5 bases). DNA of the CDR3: TGTGCCTGGAGGGGGGGTGATAATTCACCCCTCCACTTT. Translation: CAWRGGDNSPLHF.